The entry below describes one TCR beta chain. The antigen remains undetermined. Using a J-beta primer mix together with a sample-barcoded 5' primer, a second PCR was run for about 6 to 11 cycles. A template-switch adaptor that had 12 random nucleotides put a tag on each cDNA molecule. Paired-end reads containing CDR3 totaled no fewer than 3 million for each sample. One entry per CDR3 protein results from TCRdb running MiXCR on the 5' RACE reads. The repertoire holds 580,000 or so distinct CDR3 sequences, with around half as singletons. This record belongs to a study of blood T cells in healthy people across ages. Points from the study as a whole: TCR beta diversity, measured per million T cells, fell in a roughly linear way with age.

The CDR3 is 16 residues long. The V end lost 6 bases, the J end lost 5 bases, and 25 bases lay between the germline ends. The germline CDR1 and CDR2 sequences are DFQATT and SNEGSKA (reference sequence). The chain combines TRBV20-1 with TRBJ1-1; possibly TRBD1 for D (6 bases). Sequencing was performed on blood. This TCR was sampled from a man older than 75 in good health. Written as DNA, the CDR3 is TGCAGTGCCTCGACTGACAGCCGGTGGAGGGGGACTGAAGCTTTCTTT. It translates to CSASTDSRWRGTEAFF.